This T cell receptor beta chain appears in the sequencing data of a study of blood T cell repertoires in COVID-19. The overall study: The United States, Italy and Spain supplied acute and convalescent COVID-19 samples. Sources were T cells, B-cell-depleted T cells, or PBMCs; the material itself was cDNA or gDNA.

Sequenced by immunoSEQ multiplex PCR; TCRdb stores in-frame clones only, minus some. The sample holds a few hundred thousand clones; about four fifths are singletons and the top ten take around 3.6%. This clone showed up just once. Germline CDR1 and CDR2: SGHVS and FQNEAQ. The CDR3 loop spans 14 amino acids. J lost 2 bases, V lost 5 bases, and 5 bases had no gene match. This rearrangement joins TRBV7-8 to TRBJ2-7; 8 bases align to TRBD2. The clonotype comes from a man aged 50-59 years who had recovered from COVID-19. The sample was PBMCs or T cells enriched from blood (not recorded which). The CDR3 DNA is TGTGCCAGCAGCAGTAGCGGGGTAACCTACGAGCAGTACTTC. Translated, it gives CASSSSGVTYEQYF.